Sequencing of this T cell receptor (beta chain) was carried out in a study of cytomegalovirus exposure and HLA in healthy donors. Study-wide results and caveats: The authors confirmed in vitro that a few CMV-associated chains were specific for CMV antigens. Most TCR sequences were seen very rarely across donors, but some public TCRs occurred in many.

These donors were members of the approximately 120-subject validation cohort, a group separate from the approximately 670-subject first cohort. Assay used: immunoSEQ multiplex PCR; TCRdb lists only in-frame clones, some missing. In the table there are fewer than 200,000 clones, under 90% of which are singletons. About this clone: Its antigen is currently unknown.

The CDR3 sequence is 16 residues long. From germline, CDR1 is MDHEN and CDR2 SYDVKM. J was trimmed by 3 bases and V by 6 bases; bases with no gene match: 9. The sequence came from a man in his late teens or twenties in good health and CMV-seropositive. The sample consisted of PBMCs. The J gene is TRBJ2-1, the V gene TRBV28; 9 bases map to TRBD2. The CDR3 here is CASRKNSGSIYNEQFF. CDR3 nucleotide sequence: TGTGCCAGCAGAAAAAATAGCGGGAGCATCTACAATGAGCAGTTCTTC.